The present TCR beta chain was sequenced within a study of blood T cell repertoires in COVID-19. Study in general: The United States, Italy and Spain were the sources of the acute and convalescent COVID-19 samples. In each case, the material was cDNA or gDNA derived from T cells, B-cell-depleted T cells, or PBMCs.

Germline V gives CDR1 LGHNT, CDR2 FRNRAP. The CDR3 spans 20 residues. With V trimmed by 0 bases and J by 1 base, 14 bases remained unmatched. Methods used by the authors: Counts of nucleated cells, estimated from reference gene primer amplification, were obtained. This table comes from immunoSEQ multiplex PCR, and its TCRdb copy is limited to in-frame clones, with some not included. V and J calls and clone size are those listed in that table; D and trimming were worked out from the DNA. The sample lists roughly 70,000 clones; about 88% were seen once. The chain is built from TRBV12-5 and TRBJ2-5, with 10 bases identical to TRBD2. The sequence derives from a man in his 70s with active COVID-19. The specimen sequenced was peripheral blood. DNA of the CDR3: TGTGCTAGTGGTTTGGTACCGGGGCTAGCGGGAGTACTGGGCCAAGAGACCCAGTACTTC. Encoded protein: CASGLVPGLAGVLGQETQYF.